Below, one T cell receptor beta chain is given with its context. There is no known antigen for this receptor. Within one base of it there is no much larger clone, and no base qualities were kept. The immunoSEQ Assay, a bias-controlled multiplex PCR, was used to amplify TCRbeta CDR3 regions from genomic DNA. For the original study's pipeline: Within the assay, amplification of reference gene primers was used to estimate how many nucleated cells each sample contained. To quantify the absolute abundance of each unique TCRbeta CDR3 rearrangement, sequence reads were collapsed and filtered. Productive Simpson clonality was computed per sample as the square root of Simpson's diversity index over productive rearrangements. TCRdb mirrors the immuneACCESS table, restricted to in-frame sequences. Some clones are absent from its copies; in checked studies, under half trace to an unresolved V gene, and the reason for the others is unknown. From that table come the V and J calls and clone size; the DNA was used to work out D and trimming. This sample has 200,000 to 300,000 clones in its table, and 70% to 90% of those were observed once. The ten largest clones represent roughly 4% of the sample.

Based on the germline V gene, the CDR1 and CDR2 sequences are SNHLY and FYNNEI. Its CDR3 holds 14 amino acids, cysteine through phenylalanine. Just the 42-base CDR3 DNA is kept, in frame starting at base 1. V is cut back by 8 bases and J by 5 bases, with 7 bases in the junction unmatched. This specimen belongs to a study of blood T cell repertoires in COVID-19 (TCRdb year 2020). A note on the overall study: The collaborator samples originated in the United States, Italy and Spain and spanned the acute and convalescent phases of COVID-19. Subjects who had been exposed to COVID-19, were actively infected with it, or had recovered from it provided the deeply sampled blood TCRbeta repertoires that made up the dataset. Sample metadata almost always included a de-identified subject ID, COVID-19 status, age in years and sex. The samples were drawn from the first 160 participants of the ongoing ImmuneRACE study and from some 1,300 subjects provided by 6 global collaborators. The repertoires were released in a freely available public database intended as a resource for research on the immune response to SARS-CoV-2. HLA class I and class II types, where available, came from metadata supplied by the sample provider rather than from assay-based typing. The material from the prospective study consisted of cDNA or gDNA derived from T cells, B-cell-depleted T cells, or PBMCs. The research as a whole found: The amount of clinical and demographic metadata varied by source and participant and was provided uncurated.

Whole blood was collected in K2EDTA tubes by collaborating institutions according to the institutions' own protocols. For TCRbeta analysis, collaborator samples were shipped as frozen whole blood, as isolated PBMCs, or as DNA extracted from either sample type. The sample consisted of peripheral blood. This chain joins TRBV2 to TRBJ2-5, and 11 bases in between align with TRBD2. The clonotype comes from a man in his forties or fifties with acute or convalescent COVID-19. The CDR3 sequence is CASRPGLAAETQYF. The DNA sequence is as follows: TGTGCCAGCCGGCCGGGACTAGCGGCGGAGACCCAGTACTTC.